The present T cell receptor beta chain was sequenced within a study of neurological immune-mediated disorders. With 10-nucleotide random UMIs included, cDNA was synthesized by 5'RACE. TCRdb passed the 5' RACE reads through MiXCR, listing each CDR3 protein once. The repertoire holds about 48,000 distinct CDR3 sequences, with roughly an eighth as singletons. Regarding time point: longitudinal time-point 3. This clonotype came up many times. V lost 1 base and J 4 bases, leaving 7 bases between the germline ends. This CDR3 is 13 amino acids long. The receptor comes from a male donor with HTLV-1-associated myelopathy (HAM/TSP). This rearrangement joins TRBV12-3 or TRBV12-4 to TRBJ1-1; D is undetermined. The sequenced material came from PBMCs. The CDR3 DNA sequence: TGTGCCAGCAGTTTAGAGGCGAGCACTGAAGCTTTCTTT. Its protein product is CASSLEASTEAFF.